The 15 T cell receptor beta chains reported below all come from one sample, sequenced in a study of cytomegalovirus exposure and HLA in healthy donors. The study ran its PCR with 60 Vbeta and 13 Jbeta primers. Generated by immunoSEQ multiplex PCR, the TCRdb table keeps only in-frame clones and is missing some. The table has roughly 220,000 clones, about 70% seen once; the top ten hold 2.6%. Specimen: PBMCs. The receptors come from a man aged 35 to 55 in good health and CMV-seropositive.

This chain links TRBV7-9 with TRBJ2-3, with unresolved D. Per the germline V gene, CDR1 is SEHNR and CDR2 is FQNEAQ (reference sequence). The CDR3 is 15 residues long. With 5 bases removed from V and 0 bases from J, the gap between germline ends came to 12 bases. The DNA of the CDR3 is TGTGCCAGCAGCCGAGTGAGGTCCAGCACAGATACGCAGTATTTT. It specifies CASSRVRSSTDTQYF.

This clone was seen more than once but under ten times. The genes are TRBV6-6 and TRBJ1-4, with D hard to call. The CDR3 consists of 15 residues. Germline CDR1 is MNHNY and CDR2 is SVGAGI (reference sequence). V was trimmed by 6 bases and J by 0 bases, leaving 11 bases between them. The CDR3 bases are TGTGCCAGCAGCGATACAGCGGCAACTAATGAAAAACTGTTTTTT. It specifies CASSDTAATNEKLFF.

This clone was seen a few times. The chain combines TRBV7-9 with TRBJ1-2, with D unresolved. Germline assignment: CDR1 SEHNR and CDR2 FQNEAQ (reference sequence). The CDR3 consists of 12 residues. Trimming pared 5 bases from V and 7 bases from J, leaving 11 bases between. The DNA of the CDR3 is TGTGCCAGCAGCCCAGGACTTACTGGCTACACCTTC. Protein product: CASSPGLTGYTF.

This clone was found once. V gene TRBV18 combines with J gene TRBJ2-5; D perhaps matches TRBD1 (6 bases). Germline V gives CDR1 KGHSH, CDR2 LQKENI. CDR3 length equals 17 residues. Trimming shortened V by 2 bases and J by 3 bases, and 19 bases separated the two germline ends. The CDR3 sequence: CASSPAPRGFGKETQYF. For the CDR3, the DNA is TGTGCCAGCTCACCAGCCCCCAGGGGCTTTGGGAAAGAGACCCAGTACTTC.

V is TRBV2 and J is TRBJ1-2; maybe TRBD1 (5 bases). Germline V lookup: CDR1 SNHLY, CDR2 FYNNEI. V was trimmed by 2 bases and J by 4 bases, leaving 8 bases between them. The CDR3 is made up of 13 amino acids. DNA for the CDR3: TGTGCCAGCAGTGAAAGGAGGGGCTATGGCTACACCTTC. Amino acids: CASSERRGYGYTF.

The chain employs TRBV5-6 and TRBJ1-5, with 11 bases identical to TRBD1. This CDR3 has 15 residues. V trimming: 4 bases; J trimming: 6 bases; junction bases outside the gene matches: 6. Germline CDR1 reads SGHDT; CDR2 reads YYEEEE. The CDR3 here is CASSLGTGGTQPQHF. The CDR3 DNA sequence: TGTGCCAGCAGCCTGGGGACAGGGGGTACTCAGCCCCAGCATTTT.

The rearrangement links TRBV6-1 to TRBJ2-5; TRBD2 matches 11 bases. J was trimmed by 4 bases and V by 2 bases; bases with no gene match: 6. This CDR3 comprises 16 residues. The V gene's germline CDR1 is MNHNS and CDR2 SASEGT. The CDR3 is CASSESRLAGGETQYF. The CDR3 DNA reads TGTGCCAGCAGTGAAAGCCGGCTAGCGGGGGGAGAGACCCAGTACTTC.

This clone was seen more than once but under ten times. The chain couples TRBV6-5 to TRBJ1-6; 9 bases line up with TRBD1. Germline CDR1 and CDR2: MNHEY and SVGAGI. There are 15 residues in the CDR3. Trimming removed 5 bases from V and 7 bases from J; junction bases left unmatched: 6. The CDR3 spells CASSVGTGRNSPLHF. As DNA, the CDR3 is TGTGCCAGCAGTGTCGGGACAGGGCGGAATTCACCCCTCCACTTT.

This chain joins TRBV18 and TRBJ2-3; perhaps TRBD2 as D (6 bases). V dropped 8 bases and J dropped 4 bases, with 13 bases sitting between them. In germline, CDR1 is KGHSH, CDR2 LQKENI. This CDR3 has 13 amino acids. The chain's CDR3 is CASLAGPADTQYF. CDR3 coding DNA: TGTGCCAGCCTCGCGGGGCCAGCAGATACGCAGTATTTT.

The CDR3 region is CASSSSGGNEQFF. The CDR3 bases are TGCGCCAGCAGCTCTAGCGGGGGGAATGAGCAGTTCTTC. V and J are TRBV5-1 and TRBJ2-1; 11 positions agree with TRBD2. The CDR3 is 13 residues long. Per germline, CDR1 SGHRS and CDR2 YFSETQ. The ends lost 3 bases at V and 7 bases at J; junction bases unmatched: 0.

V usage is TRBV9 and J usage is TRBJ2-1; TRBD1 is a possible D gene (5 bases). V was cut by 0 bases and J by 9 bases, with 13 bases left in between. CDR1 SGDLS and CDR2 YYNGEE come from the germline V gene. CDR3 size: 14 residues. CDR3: CASSVGRQGSEQFF. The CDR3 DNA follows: TGTGCCAGCAGCGTAGGAAGGCAGGGCAGTGAGCAGTTCTTC.

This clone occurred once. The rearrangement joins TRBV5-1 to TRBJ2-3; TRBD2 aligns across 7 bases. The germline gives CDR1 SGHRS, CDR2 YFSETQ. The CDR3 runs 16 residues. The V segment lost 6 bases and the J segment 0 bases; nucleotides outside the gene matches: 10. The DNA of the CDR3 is TGCGCCAGCACGCTAGACGGGCGGGGGAGCACAGATACGCAGTATTTT. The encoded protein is CASTLDGRGSTDTQYF.

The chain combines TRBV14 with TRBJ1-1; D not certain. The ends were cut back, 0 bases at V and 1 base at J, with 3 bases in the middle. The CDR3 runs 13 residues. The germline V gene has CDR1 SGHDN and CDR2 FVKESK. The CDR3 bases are TGTGCCAGCAGCCAAGACTGGAACACTGAAGCTTTCTTT. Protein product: CASSQDWNTEAFF.

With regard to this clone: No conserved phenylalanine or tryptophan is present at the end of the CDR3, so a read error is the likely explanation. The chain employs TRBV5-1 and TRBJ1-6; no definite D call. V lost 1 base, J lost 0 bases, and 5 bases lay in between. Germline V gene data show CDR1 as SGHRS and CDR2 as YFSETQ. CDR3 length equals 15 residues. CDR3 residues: CASSLLGSYNSPLHL. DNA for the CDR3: TGCGCCAGCAGCTTGTTGGGCTCCTATAATTCACCCCTCCACCTT.

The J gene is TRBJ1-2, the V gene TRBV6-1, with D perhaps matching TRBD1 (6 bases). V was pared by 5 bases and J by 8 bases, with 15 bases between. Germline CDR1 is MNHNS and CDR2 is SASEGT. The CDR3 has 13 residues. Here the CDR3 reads CASSMDRVWGYTF. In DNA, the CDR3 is TGTGCCAGCAGTATGGACAGAGTCTGGGGCTACACCTTC.